This T cell receptor (beta chain) was captured by sequencing in a study of T-cell memory formation after mild COVID-19 (dated by TCRdb to the early 2020s). Notes on the research overall: TCR sequence clusters from the two donors were largely donor specific. The cohort comprised two young, previously healthy adult volunteers, one female and one male. In a couple of donors, T-cell clones that expanded and contracted after mild COVID-19 were tracked by sequencing TCRalpha and TCRbeta repertoires over time. Beyond this particular receptor, the publication reports: Some responding clones were detected in pre-infection memory, suggesting pre-existing cross-reactive memory T cells joined the SARS-CoV-2 response. SARS-CoV-2 specificity was not confirmed for the second-wave clones peaking on day 37. Only two mild cases were covered in the study, and larger cohorts including severe cases with pre-infection samples were considered necessary. Contracting CD4+ clones were found mainly in CM and EM memory subsets, while CD8+ clones were enriched in EMRA. From day 15 to 85, contracting clones showed balanced CD4/CD8 phenotypes, whereas a second wave of clones that expanded from day 15 to 37 leaned towards CD4+.

Ficoll-Paque density gradient centrifugation was the method used to isolate PBMCs. V is cut by 6 bases and J by 7 bases, and the space between the germline ends is 15 bases. The CDR3 sequence holds 13 residues, the cysteine and phenylalanine included. The CDR3 DNA has 39 bases and is translated from base 1. The CDR1 and CDR2 encoded by the germline V gene are SQVTM and ANQGSEA. Sequencing took place on an Illumina NovaSeq 6000. TCRalpha and TCRbeta cDNA libraries were constructed by 5'RACE with constant-segment primers, with sample barcodes and unique molecular identifiers being introduced. Trizol reagent was used to extract RNA from every sample. The libraries were amplified in two PCR steps, and the second step added a second sample barcode and Illumina TruSeq adapters. Sequencing of libraries was performed on an Illumina NovaSeq with 2 x 150 bp paired-end reads. The authors' pipeline ran thus. The reads were demultiplexed and collapsed into UMI-guided consensus sequences using migec v1.2.7. Using mixcr v2.1.11, UMI consensuses were aligned to TRA and TRB V and J templates and then assembled into clonotypes. Expanded or contracted clonotypes were those called significant by both edgeR and NoisET, with noise models trained on biological replicates. For edgeR calls, the cutoffs were a false discovery rate-adjusted p below 0.01 and a log2 fold-change threshold of 1. PCA with hierarchical clustering of max-normalized trajectories of the 1000 most abundant clonotypes was used as exploratory dynamics analysis. Each responding clone was given a CD4 or CD8 phenotype based on the CD4+ and CD8+ repertoires, which had been sequenced separately. Clones were called with MiXCR by TCRdb after fastp trimmed the public reads at Q25, and only in-frame beta chains were retained. Records with the same CDR3 protein are collapsed into one entry carrying the most frequent genes and DNA. Here the V and J calls rest on TCRdb's processing, not on the authors' analysis. In all, the sample holds about 250,000 distinct CDR3 sequences, and about 15% of those were seen once. The biggest ten clones account for around 3.4% of the sample.

Regarding this clonotype: Its antigen is unknown. There are no base qualities to consult, and no much larger clone falls within one base.

The sample comprised PBMCs or a T cell subset sorted from them (not recorded which). The TCR originated in a man younger than 30 who had mild COVID-19 (a few samples of this study predate the infection). The sample titles of this study are shuffled in the database, so cell type and time point are left out; the donor was told from shared clones. This receptor chain uses TRBV29-1 and TRBJ2-2, and the D gene may be TRBD2, 6 bases matching. The DNA sequence reads TGCAGCGTGGGGTGGAGGGGCGGCGGGGAGCTGTTTTTT. The resulting protein is CSVGWRGGGELFF.